This TCR beta chain was recorded in a study of vaccination and CD4 T cells after COVID-19. General study findings and limits: This study had few convalescent patients and no early post-infection samples.

Researchers used the Oncomine TCR Beta short-read assay to sequence DNA from cultured CD4+ T cells. TCRdb ran MiXCR on the PCR reads and lists one entry per CDR3 protein. Of roughly 14,000 distinct CDR3 sequences listed, approximately 30% are singletons. The CDR3 extends over 13 amino acids. V was clipped by 6 bases and J by 8 bases, with 15 bases between them. The germline gives CDR1 SGHNT, CDR2 YYREEE (reference sequence). This sample's treatment: 10-day PBMC culture with coronavirus spike peptide pools or control peptides (ViraFEST assay). Wells that each held roughly 1.9 million PBMCs were cultured with 9.5 to 10 IU/ml IL-2 and about 10 ug/ml peptide pools. Both day 3 and day 7 involved replacing half of the medium with fresh IL-2 medium. To note about this clonotype: Its antigen is still unknown.

This TCR came from a human donor who had recovered from COVID-19. Source: CD4+ T cells from blood, cultured in vitro, taken after SARS-CoV-2 vaccination. V gene TRBV5-4 combines with J gene TRBJ2-1, with D perhaps given as TRBD1 or TRBD2 (5 bases each). The CDR3 is CASNPGTGYEQFF. The CDR3, as DNA: TGTGCCAGCAACCCCGGGACCGGGTATGAGCAGTTCTTC.